This T cell receptor (beta chain) is drawn from a study of CD8 T cells in Susac syndrome. Purification of the CD8+ and CD4+ T cells relied on negative isolation, and TEMRA cells underwent FACS enrichment. With random hexamers, about 0.45 to 1 ug RNA was reverse transcribed. With immunoSEQ multiplex PCR, TCR beta CDR3 was amplified across 54 Vbeta and 13 Jbeta. TCRdb recomputed calls from the immunoSEQ multiplex PCR reads with MiXCR, one row per CDR3 protein. The sample lists 200,000 to 250,000 distinct CDR3 sequences; around 95% were seen once. Trimming removed 4 bases from V and 5 bases from J, with 17 bases in between. The CDR3 runs 15 residues. Germline V gene lookup returns CDR1 MNHEY and CDR2 SMNVEV (reference sequence).

The source of this sequence is a human donor with multiple sclerosis. The chain uses TRBV27 and TRBJ1-2; possibly TRBD1 for D (5 bases). Specimen: CD4+ T cells from PBMCs. The CDR3 nucleotides read TGTGCCAGCAGTTCTCCGGGACGGCGCCCTTATGGCTACACCTTC. Its protein product is CASSSPGRRPYGYTF.